These T cell receptor beta chains were read from a single sample in a study of shared clonotypes between healthy human individuals. Clones were sequenced by immunoSEQ multiplex PCR, and TCRdb holds only the in-frame ones, with some missing. The sample holds some 510,000 clones, about four fifths seen once. The sample taken for sequencing was PBMCs. The source is a woman between 40 and 50 years old in good health. Some clones in this sample may be carry-over from other donors' samples. CDR3s include the opening cysteine and the closing phenylalanine or tryptophan. A D gene is named only where the DNA matches it firmly. A clone size is listed for some rows: how often the clone was seen (once, few, many), or a class if it is expanded.

d_call	clone_size	v_call	j_call	cdr3_nt	cdr3_aa
.	many	TRBV4-2	TRBJ1-2	TGTGCCAGTCAGAGTTCCTATGGCTACACCTTC	CASQSSYGYTF
.	.	TRBV7-9	TRBJ1-1	TGTGCCAGCAGCTTGGAAGCAGGGAGGAACACTGAAGCTTTCTTT	CASSLEAGRNTEAFF
.	.	TRBV6-5	TRBJ1-5	TGTGCCAGCAGTTACTTCCTTTTAGGTCGCCCCGGGGATTTT	CASSYFLLGRPGDF
TRBD2	.	TRBV10-3	TRBJ2-2	TGTGCCATCAGCGGGACTAGCGCGAACACCGGGGAGCTGTTTTTT	CAISGTSANTGELFF
TRBD1	.	TRBV18	TRBJ2-7	TGTGCCAGCTCACCGGGACAGGGATCCTACGAGCAGTACTTC	CASSPGQGSYEQYF
.	.	TRBV4-2	TRBJ2-3	TGTGCCAGCAGCCAAGATATTGCAGGGTCCGCAGATACGCAGTATTTT	CASSQDIAGSADTQYF
.	few	TRBV7-9	TRBJ2-5	TGTGCCAGCAGCTCCTCGGGGAGCGGAGTGGGAGAGACCCAGTACTTC	CASSSSGSGVGETQYF
.	.	TRBV4-3	TRBJ2-4	TGCGCCAGCAGCCGAATACAGGGATCCAAAAACATTCAGTACTTC	CASSRIQGSKNIQYF
.	.	TRBV19	TRBJ1-5	TGTGCCAGTACCAAACGTCAAGTTGGGCTGGGACAGCCCCAGCATTTT	CASTKRQVGLGQPQHF
.	once	TRBV5-1	TRBJ2-2	TGCGCCAGCAGCGAATCTAGCGCCAACACCGGGGAGCTGTTTTTT	CASSESSANTGELFF
.	.	TRBV6-5	TRBJ1-2	TGTGCCAGCAGGGGGGGGGAGCTCTATGGCTACACCTTC	CASRGGELYGYTF
.	.	TRBV30	TRBJ1-2	TGTGCCTGGCGTGTTACCGGACAGATGAACTATGGCTACACCTTC	CAWRVTGQMNYGYTF
TRBD1	.	TRBV4-1	TRBJ1-1	TGCGCCAGCAGCACCCGGACAGGGGGCAATTCGGGTACTGAAGCTTTCTTT	CASSTRTGGNSGTEAFF
.	once	TRBV5-1	TRBJ2-3	TGCGCCAGCAGCTTGGAGAGGAGCGGGAGCACAGATACGCAGTATTTT	CASSLERSGSTDTQYF
TRBD1	.	TRBV5-4	TRBJ2-1	TGTGCCAGCAGCTTTAACAGGGGGCGTACCAATGAGCAGTTCTTC	CASSFNRGRTNEQFF
TRBD1	.	TRBV7-9	TRBJ1-6	TGTGCCAGCAGCACGGGACAGAATTCACCCCTCCACTTT	CASSTGQNSPLHF
.	.	TRBV5-1	TRBJ2-5	TGCGCCAGCAGCTTGATCTCAGGGGAAGAGACCCAGTACTTC	CASSLISGEETQYF
.	.	TRBV11-2	TRBJ1-5	TGTGCCAGCAGCTTAAGTTACAATCAGCCCCAGCATTTT	CASSLSYNQPQHF
.	.	TRBV5-1	TRBJ1-2	TGCGCCAGCAGCTTGGGATCCCGGTCCGGTGGCTACACCTTC	CASSLGSRSGGYTF
.	.	TRBV12-5	TRBJ2-2	TGTGCTAGTGGTTTGGACACCGGGGAGCTGTTTTTT	CASGLDTGELFF
.	few	TRBV10-3	TRBJ2-1	TGTGCCATCAGTGCCACAGGGTCCTACAATGAGCAGTTCTTC	CAISATGSYNEQFF
TRBD1	few	TRBV30	TRBJ1-5	TGTGCCTGGAGTGAGACAGGGAATTTCAAGGTCCAGCATTTT	CAWSETGNFKVQHF
.	.	TRBV6-1	TRBJ2-3	TGTGCCAGCAGTGAAAGTGGCCCAACAGATACGCAGTATTTT	CASSESGPTDTQYF
TRBD1	.	TRBV2	TRBJ1-3	TGTGCCAGCAGGGGGACAGCGGCCTCATCTGGAAACACCATATATTTT	CASRGTAASSGNTIYF
.	.	TRBV7-2	TRBJ2-7	TGTGCCAGCAGCCTTATCGGGACACTATTTACCTACGAGCAGTACTTC	CASSLIGTLFTYEQYF
.	many	TRBV5-1	TRBJ1-1	TGCGCCAGCAGCTTGTTCGGGGAAGGCACTGAAGCTTTCTTT	CASSLFGEGTEAFF
TRBD2	.	TRBV29-1	TRBJ2-1	TGCAGCGTTGAAATTGGACTAGCGGATGAGCAGTTCTTC	CSVEIGLADEQFF
TRBD2	.	TRBV7-9	TRBJ2-1	TGTGCCAGCAGCTCCCGGACTAGCCGCTACAATGAGCAGTTCTTC	CASSSRTSRYNEQFF
.	once	TRBV19	TRBJ1-5	TGTGCCAGTAGTATCATTTTTTCGCGGGGGGCATGGCAGCCCCAGCATTTT	CASSIIFSRGAWQPQHF
.	.	TRBV6-5	TRBJ2-7	TGTGCCAGCAGGCCAGGGATACCTGGGTACGAGCAGTACTTC	CASRPGIPGYEQYF
TRBD2	.	TRBV7-2	TRBJ2-1	TGTGCCAGCAACCCAGGCGGGAGGAGCAATGAGCAGTTCTTC	CASNPGGRSNEQFF
TRBD1	.	TRBV5-4	TRBJ1-1	TGTGCCAGCAGCTTGGGGGGGACAGTAAACACTGAAGCTTTCTTT	CASSLGGTVNTEAFF
.	few	TRBV10-3	TRBJ2-7	TGTGCCATCAGTGAGTCTGCAGGGGCCGGGGGGCAGTACTTC	CAISESAGAGGQYF
TRBD1	.	TRBV30	TRBJ1-2	TGTGCCTGGGTTCCCGGACAGGGGACTAACTATGGCTACACCTTC	CAWVPGQGTNYGYTF
.	.	TRBV21-1	TRBJ2-1	TGTGCCAGCAGCAAAAGACTAGCGTGTTGGTCTTACAATGAGCAGTTCTTC	CASSKRLACWSYNEQFF
.	few	TRBV7-2	TRBJ2-1	TGTGCCAGCAGCTTCCGGACTGGGGCTGACAATGAGCAGTTCTTC	CASSFRTGADNEQFF
TRBD2	.	TRBV5-1	TRBJ2-4	TGCGCCAGCAGCTTGGGCCTAGCGGGAGAATGGAGAAACATTCAGTACTTC	CASSLGLAGEWRNIQYF